The T cell receptor (beta chain) under discussion was sequenced for a study of PD-1 blockade in mismatch repair-deficient tumors. Looking at the study overall: Patients had eleven to twelve mismatch repair-deficient cancer types and were previously treated and progressing.

The V gene's germline CDR1 is SGHRS and CDR2 YFSETQ. CDR3 length equals 14 residues. V shed 4 bases and J shed 2 bases, with 12 bases lying between them. TCRdb's copy holds only in-frame clones and misses some; the assay was immunoSEQ multiplex PCR. The table shows tens of thousands of clones, with approximately 80% occurring only once. V usage is TRBV5-1 and J usage is TRBJ2-5; D is unclear. The TCR sequence derives from an adult with mismatch repair-deficient cancer. The material sequenced was PBMCs, taken less than 7 weeks after starting pembrolizumab. In nucleotides, the CDR3 is TGCGCCAGCAGCCCTGGTTCCGGGCAAGAGACCCAGTACTTC. Translating gives CASSPGSGQETQYF.